This T cell receptor (beta chain) comes out of a study of T cells after yellow fever vaccination. Study-level information: The authors prepared low-cell-number fractions using SMART-Seq v4 Ultra Low Input.

It was through 5'RACE template switching that TCR cDNA was made, with a universal primer site and UMIs added. TCRdb re-called the 5' RACE reads through MiXCR, storing one row per CDR3 protein. This table holds 200,000 or so distinct CDR3 sequences, roughly 6.3% found once. Study findings and constraints: The secondary response showed a weaker magnitude and a faster peak, day 5 versus 15. Shared CD4/CD8 clonotypes were a small share, likely from convergent recombination.

V dropped 7 bases and J dropped 1 base, with 14 bases sitting between them. The CDR3 extends over 15 amino acids. CDR1 is LNHDA, CDR2 SQIVND, per germline (reference sequence). This clonotype showed up just a few times. Its target is unknown. This TCR came from a man aged 25 to 40 who received the YFV17D yellow fever vaccine. The sequencing used CD4+ T cells sorted from PBMCs, collected on the day of the yellow fever booster vaccination. The rearrangement joins TRBV19 to TRBJ2-1; TRBD2 might be the D (6 bases). The CDR3: CASTLGGGSYNEQFF. The DNA of the CDR3 is TGTGCCAGTACCCTCGGGGGAGGATCCTACAATGAGCAGTTCTTC.